Listed here is a single T cell receptor beta chain. Its antigen remains unidentified. The entry originates in a study of cytomegalovirus exposure and HLA in healthy donors. PCR used 60 Vbeta primers and 13 Jbeta primers. Libraries were prepared by immunoSEQ multiplex PCR; TCRdb keeps only in-frame clonotypes and omits some of them. The table includes 120,000 to 150,000 clones, approximately 80% detected once. The V end was cut by 1 base, the J end by 4 bases, with 7 bases between. There are 14 residues in the CDR3. The germline gives CDR1 MNHNS, CDR2 SASEGT. Whole-study results and caveats: Later, an analysis found that common viral pathogens appeared to be linked with several of the most significant clusters.

The TCR was taken from a woman in her thirties or forties in good health and CMV-seronegative. Sample: PBMCs. The chain combines TRBV6-1 with TRBJ1-4, with D maybe TRBD1 (6 bases). The DNA for the CDR3 is TGTGCCAGCAGTGAAGGGACAGATAATGAAAAACTGTTTTTT. Translation: CASSEGTDNEKLFF.